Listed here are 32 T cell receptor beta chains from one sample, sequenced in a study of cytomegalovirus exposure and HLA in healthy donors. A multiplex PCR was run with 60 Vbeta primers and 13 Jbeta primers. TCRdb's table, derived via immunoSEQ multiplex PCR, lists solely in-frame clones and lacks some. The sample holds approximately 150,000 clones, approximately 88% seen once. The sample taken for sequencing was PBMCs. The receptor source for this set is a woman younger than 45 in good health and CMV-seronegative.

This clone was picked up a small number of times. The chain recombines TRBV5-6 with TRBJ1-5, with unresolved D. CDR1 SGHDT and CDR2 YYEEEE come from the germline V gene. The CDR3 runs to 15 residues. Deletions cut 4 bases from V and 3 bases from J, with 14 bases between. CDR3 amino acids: CASSPTPGFNQPQHF. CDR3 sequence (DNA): TGTGCCAGCAGCCCTACCCCAGGTTTCAATCAGCCCCAGCATTTT.

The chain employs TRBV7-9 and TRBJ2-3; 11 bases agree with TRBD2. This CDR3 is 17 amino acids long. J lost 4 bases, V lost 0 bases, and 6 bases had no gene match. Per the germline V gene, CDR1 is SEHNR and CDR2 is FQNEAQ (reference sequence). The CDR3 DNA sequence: TGTGCCAGCAGCTTAGCCGGTCTAGCGGGAGGATCAGATACGCAGTATTTT. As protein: CASSLAGLAGGSDTQYF.

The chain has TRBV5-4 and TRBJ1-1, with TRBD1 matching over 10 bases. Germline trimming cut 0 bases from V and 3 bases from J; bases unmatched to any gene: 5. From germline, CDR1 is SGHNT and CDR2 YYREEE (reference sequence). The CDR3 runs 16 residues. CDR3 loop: CASSLEVDRGYTEAFF. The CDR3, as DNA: TGTGCCAGCAGCTTGGAGGTGGACAGGGGGTACACTGAAGCTTTCTTT.

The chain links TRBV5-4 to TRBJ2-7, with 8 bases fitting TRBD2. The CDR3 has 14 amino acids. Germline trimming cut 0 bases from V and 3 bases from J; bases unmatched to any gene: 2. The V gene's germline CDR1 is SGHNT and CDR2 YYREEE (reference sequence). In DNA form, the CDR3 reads TGTGCCAGCAGCTTGGGACTAGCGAGCTACGAGCAGTACTTC. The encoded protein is CASSLGLASYEQYF.

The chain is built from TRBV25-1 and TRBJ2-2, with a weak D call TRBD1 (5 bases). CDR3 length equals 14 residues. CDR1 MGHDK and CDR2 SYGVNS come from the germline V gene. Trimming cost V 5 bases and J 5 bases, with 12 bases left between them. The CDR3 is CASSPQGWTGELFF. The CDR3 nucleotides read TGTGCCAGCAGTCCCCAGGGTTGGACCGGGGAGCTGTTTTTT.

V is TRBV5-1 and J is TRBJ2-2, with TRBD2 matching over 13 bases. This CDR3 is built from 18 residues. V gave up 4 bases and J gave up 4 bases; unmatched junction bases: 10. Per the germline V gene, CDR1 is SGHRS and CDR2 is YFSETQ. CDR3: CASSPQLAGGPFTGELFF. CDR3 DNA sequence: TGCGCCAGCAGCCCACAACTAGCGGGAGGGCCGTTCACCGGGGAGCTGTTTTTT.

The CDR3 coding sequence is TGTGCCAGCAGATTCCAGGGATTCGATCAGCCCCAGCATTTT. Residues: CASRFQGFDQPQHF. This sequence joins TRBV27 and TRBJ1-5; weak D call: TRBD1 (5 bases). Per germline, CDR1 MNHEY and CDR2 SMNVEV (reference sequence). The CDR3 covers 14 residues. Between the trimmed V and J ends, which lost 6 bases and 5 bases, there was a span of 14 bases.

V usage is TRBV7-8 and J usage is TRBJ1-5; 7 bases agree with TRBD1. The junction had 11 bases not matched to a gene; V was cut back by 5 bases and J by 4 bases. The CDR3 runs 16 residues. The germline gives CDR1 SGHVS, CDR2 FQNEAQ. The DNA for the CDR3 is TGTGCCAGCAGCGCGCAACCGGGACAGACTAATCAGCCCCAGCATTTT. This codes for CASSAQPGQTNQPQHF. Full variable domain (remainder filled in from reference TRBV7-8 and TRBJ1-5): GAGVSQSPRYKVAKRGQDVALRCDPISGHVSLFWYQQALGQGPEFLTYFQNEAQLDKSGLPSDRFFAERPEGSVSTLKIQRTQQEDSAVYLCASSAQPGQTNQPQHFGDGTRLSIL.

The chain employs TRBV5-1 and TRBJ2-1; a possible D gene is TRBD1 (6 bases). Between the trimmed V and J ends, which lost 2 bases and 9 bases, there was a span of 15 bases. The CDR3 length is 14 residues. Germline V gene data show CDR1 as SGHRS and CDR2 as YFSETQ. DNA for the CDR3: TGCGCCAGCAGCTTATACAGGGTCGCGGGTGAGCAGTTCTTC. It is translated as CASSLYRVAGEQFF.

The CDR3 loop reads CASSPGGRTDEQYF. CDR3 sequence (DNA): TGTGCCAGCTCACCGGGGGGTAGGACCGACGAGCAGTACTTC. This chain uses TRBV18 with TRBJ2-7, with a tentative D call TRBD2 (6 bases). The CDR3 spans 14 residues. Germline V lookup: CDR1 KGHSH, CDR2 LQKENI. Trimming shortened V by 3 bases and J by 5 bases, and 14 bases separated the two germline ends.

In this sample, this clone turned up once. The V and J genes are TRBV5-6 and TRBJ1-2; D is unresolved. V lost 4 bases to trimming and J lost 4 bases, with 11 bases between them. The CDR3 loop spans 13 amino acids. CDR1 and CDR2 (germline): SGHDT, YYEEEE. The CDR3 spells CASSQDRGYGYTF. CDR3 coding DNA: TGTGCCAGCAGCCAGGATCGGGGCTATGGCTACACCTTC.

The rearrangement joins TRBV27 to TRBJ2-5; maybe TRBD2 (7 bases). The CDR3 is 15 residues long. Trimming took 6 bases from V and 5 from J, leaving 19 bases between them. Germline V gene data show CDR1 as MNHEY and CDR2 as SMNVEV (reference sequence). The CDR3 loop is CASSSRGALRETQYF. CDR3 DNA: TGTGCCAGCAGCTCTCGGGGGGCGCTTCGGGAGACCCAGTACTTC.

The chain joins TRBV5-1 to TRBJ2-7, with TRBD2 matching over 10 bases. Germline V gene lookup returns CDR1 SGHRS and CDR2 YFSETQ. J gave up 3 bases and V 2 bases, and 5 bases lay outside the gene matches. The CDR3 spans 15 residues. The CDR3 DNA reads TGCGCCAGCAGCTTTGGGACTAGCGAGTTCTACGAGCAGTACTTC. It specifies CASSFGTSEFYEQYF.

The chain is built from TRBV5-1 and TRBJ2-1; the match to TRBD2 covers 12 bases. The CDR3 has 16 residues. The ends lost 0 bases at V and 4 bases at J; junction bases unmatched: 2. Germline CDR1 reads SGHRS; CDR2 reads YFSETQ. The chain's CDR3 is CASSLVGTSGYNEQFF. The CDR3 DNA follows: TGCGCCAGCAGCTTGGTTGGGACTAGCGGGTACAATGAGCAGTTCTTC.

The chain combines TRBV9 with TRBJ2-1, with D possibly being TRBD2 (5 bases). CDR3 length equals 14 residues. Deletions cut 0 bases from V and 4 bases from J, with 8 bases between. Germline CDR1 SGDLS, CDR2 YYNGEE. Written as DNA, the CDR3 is TGTGCCAGCAGCGTAGTAGCGAATTACAATGAGCAGTTCTTC. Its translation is CASSVVANYNEQFF.

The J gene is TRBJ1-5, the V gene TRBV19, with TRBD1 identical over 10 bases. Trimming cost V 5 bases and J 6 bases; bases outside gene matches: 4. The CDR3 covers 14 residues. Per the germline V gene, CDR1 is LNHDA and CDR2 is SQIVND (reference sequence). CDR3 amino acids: CASSSTGGSQPQHF. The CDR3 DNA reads TGTGCCAGTAGTTCGACAGGGGGCAGTCAGCCCCAGCATTTT. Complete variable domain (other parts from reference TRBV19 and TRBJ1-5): DGGITQSPKYLFRKEGQNVTLSCEQNLNHDAMYWYRQDPGQGLRLIYYSQIVNDFQKGDIAEGYSVSREKKESFPLTVTSAQKNPTAFYLCASSSTGGSQPQHFGDGTRLSIL.

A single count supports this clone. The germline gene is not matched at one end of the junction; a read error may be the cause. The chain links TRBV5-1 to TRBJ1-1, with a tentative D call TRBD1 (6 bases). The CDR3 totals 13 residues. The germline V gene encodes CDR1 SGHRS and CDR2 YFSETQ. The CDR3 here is CASSPRGETGAFF. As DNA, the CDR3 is TGCGCCAGCAGCCCCAGGGGAGAGACTGGAGCTTTCTTT.

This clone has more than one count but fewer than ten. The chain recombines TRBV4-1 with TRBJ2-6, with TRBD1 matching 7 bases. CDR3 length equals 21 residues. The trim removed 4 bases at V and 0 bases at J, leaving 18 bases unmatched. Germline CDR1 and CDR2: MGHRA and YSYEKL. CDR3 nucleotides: TGCGCCAGCAGCCTCTTACATTCACCGGGACAGCCAAGCTCTGGGGCCAACGTCCTGACTTTC. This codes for CASSLLHSPGQPSSGANVLTF.

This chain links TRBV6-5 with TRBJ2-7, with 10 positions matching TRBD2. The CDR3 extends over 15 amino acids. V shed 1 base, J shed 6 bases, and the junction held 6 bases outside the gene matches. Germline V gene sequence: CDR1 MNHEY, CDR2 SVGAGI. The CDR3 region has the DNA TGTGCCAGCAGTTACTTATCTAGCGGGAGCGGCGAGCAGTACTTC. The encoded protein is CASSYLSSGSGEQYF.

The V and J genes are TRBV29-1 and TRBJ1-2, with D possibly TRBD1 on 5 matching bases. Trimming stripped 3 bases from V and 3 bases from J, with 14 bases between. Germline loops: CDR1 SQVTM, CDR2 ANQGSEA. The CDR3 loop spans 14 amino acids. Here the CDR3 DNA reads TGCAGCGTTGATCTGGCACAGGCGGACTATGGCTACACCTTC. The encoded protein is CSVDLAQADYGYTF.

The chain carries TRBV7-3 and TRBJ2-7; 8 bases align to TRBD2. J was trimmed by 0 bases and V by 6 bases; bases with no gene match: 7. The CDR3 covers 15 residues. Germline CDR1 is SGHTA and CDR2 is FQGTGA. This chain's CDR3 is CASRKPGLDSYEQYF. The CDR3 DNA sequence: TGTGCCAGCAGGAAACCGGGACTAGACTCCTACGAGCAGTACTTC.

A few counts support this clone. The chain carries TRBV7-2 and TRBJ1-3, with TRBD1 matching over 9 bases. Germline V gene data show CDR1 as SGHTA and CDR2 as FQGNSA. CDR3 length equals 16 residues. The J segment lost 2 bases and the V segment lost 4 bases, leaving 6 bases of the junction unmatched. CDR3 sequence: CASSSSGTGTGNTIYF. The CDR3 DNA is TGTGCCAGCAGCTCCTCCGGGACAGGGACTGGAAACACCATATATTTT.

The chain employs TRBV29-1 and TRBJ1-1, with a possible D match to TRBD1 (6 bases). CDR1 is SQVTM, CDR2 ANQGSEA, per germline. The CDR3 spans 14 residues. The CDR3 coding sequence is TGCAGTGCCGCAAGGGGGGGGATGAACACTGAAGCTTTCTTT. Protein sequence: CSAARGGMNTEAFF. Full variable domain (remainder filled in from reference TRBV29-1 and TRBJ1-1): SAVISQKPSRDICQRGTSLTIQCQVDSQVTMMFWYRQQPGQSLTLIATANQGSEATYESGFVIDKFPISRPNLTFSTLTVSNMSPEDSSIYLCSAARGGMNTEAFFGQGTRLTVV.

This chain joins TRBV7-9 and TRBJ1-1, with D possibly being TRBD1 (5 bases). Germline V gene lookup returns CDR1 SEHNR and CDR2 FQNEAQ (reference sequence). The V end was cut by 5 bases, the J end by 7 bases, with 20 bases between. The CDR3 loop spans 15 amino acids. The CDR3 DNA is TGTGCCAGCAGCCCTGACAGCGTAGAGTTAAGTGAAGCTTTCTTT. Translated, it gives CASSPDSVELSEAFF.

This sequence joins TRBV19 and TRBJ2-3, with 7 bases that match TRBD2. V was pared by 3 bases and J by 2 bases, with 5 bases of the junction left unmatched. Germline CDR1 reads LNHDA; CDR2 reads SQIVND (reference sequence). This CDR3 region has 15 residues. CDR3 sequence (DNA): TGTGCCAGTAGTATGGGCGGGAGTACCACAGATACGCAGTATTTT. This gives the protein CASSMGGSTTDTQYF.

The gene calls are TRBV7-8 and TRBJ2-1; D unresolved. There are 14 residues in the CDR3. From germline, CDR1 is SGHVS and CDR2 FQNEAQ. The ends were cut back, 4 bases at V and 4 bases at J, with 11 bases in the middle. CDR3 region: CASSYRTAYNEQFF. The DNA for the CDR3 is TGTGCCAGCAGCTATCGTACAGCATACAATGAGCAGTTCTTC.

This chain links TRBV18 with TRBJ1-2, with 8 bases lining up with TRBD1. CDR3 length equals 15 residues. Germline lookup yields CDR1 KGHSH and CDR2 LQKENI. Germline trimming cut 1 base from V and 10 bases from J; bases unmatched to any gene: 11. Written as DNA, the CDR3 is TGTGCCAGCTCACCACGTTTGACAGGGGAAAAAGACTACACCTTC. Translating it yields CASSPRLTGEKDYTF.

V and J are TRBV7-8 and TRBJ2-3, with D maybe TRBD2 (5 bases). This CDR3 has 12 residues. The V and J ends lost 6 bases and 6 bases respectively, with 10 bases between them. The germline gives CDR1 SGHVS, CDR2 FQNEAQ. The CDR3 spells CASRTSPDTQYF. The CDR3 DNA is TGTGCCAGCAGAACTAGTCCCGATACGCAGTATTTT. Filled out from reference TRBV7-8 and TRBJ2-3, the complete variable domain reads GAGVSQSPRYKVAKRGQDVALRCDPISGHVSLFWYQQALGQGPEFLTYFQNEAQLDKSGLPSDRFFAERPEGSVSTLKIQRTQQEDSAVYLCASRTSPDTQYFGPGTRLTVL.

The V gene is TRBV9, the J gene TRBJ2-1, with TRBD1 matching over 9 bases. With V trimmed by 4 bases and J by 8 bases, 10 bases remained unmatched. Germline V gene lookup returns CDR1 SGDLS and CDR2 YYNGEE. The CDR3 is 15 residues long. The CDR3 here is CASSYDRGEFDEQFF. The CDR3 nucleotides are TGTGCCAGCAGCTACGACAGGGGGGAGTTTGATGAGCAGTTCTTC.

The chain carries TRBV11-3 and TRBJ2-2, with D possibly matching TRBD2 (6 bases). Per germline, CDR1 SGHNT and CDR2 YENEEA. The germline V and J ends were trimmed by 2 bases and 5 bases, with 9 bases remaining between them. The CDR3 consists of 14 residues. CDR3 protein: CASSLIAETGELFF. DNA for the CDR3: TGTGCCAGCAGCTTAATAGCGGAGACCGGGGAGCTGTTTTTT.

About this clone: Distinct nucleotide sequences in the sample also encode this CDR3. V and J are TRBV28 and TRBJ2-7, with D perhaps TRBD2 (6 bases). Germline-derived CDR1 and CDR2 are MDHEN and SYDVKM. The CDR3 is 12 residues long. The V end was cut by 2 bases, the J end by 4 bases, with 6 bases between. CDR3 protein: CASSLGGYEQYF. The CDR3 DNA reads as TGTGCCAGCAGTTTAGGAGGGTACGAGCAGTACTTC. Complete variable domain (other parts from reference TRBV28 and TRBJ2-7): DVKVTQSSRYLVKRTGEKVFLECVQDMDHENMFWYRQDPGLGLRLIYFSYDVKMKEKGDIPEGYSVSREKKERFSLILESASTNQTSMYLCASSLGGYEQYFGPGTRLTVT.

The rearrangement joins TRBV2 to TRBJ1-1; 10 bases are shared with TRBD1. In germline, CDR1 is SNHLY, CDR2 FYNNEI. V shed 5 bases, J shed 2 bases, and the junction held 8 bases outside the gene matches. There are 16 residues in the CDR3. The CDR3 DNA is TGTGCCAGCAGTCGCGAGGGGACAGGGGTTAACACTGAAGCTTTCTTT. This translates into CASSREGTGVNTEAFF.